A selection of T cell receptor beta chains follows, all from one sample in a study of cytomegalovirus exposure and HLA in healthy donors. Profiled with immunoSEQ multiplex PCR; TCRdb holds only in-frame clones, not every one. This table has 110,000 to 150,000 clones, just under 85% appearing once. What was sequenced was PBMCs. The receptors shown here come from a woman aged 60 to 75 in good health and CMV-seropositive. Both conserved end residues are part of each CDR3. A D gene is named only where the DNA matches it firmly. Clone size appears in some rows only: once, few, many, or a class for an expanded clone.

v_call	j_call	d_call	clone_size	cdr3_nt	cdr3_aa
TRBV18	TRBJ2-5	NA	NA	TGTGCCAGCTCACCATTACAGGGCCAAGAGACCCAGTACTTC	CASSPLQGQETQYF
TRBV5-1	TRBJ1-4	NA	NA	TGCGCCAGCAGTGAGACAGCAACTAATGAAAAACTGTTTTTT	CASSETATNEKLFF
TRBV7-8	TRBJ2-7	TRBD1	NA	TGTGCCAGCAGCTTGGGGACAGGGATTTGGTACGAGCAGTACTTC	CASSLGTGIWYEQYF
TRBV11-3	TRBJ2-5	NA	NA	TGTGCCAGCCGCGGGCTGGGGGAGACCCAGTACTTC	CASRGLGETQYF
TRBV18	TRBJ2-7	NA	NA	TGTGCCAGCTCACCACTCCCACCGACAGTTTCCTACGAGCAGTACTTC	CASSPLPPTVSYEQYF
TRBV29-1	TRBJ2-7	TRBD1	NA	TGCAGCGCTGGGACAGGGGCCTCCTACGAGCAGTACTTC	CSAGTGASYEQYF
TRBV10-3	TRBJ2-7	TRBD2	NA	TGTGCCATCAGGACTAGCGGGAGTCGGTACGAGCAGTACTTC	CAIRTSGSRYEQYF
TRBV5-1	TRBJ2-2	TRBD2	NA	TGCGCCAGCAGCCCACTAGCGGGAGAGCCCACCGGGGAGCTGTTTTTT	CASSPLAGEPTGELFF
TRBV12-5	TRBJ2-4	NA	once	TGTGCTAGTGGTTTGGTACGGGGGCGGGAGCTAACCCTAGCCAAAAACATTCAGTACTTC	CASGLVRGRELTLAKNIQYF
TRBV29-1	TRBJ2-2	TRBD2	NA	TGCAGCGTCCCCAGATGGCGGGAGGACACCGGGGAGCTGTTTTTT	CSVPRWREDTGELFF
TRBV29-1	TRBJ2-7	TRBD1	NA	TGCAGCTTCACAGGGGGCGTTTACGAGCAGTACTTC	CSFTGGVYEQYF
TRBV7-9	TRBJ2-3	NA	NA	TGTGCCAGCAGCTTAGCGGCCAGGTTAGGTGGGGATACGCAGTATTTT	CASSLAARLGGDTQYF
TRBV11-2	TRBJ2-2	NA	few	TGTGCCAGCAGCTTCGGGAAAGGTGGGGTGAACACCGGGGAGCTGTTTTTT	CASSFGKGGVNTGELFF
TRBV19	TRBJ2-7	TRBD2	NA	TGTGCCAGTAGTTGGGGGGGGTTAGCCTACGAGCAGTACTTC	CASSWGGLAYEQYF
TRBV2	TRBJ1-3	TRBD1	NA	TGTGCCAGCGGGACAGGGGGAAACACCATATATTTT	CASGTGGNTIYF
TRBV2	TRBJ2-1	NA	NA	TGTGCCAGCGGTTCGCGGGAACCTCCGGATGAGCAGTTCTTC	CASGSREPPDEQFF
TRBV28	TRBJ2-7	TRBD1	NA	TGTGCCGGAAGAGGACAGGGAACCTACGAGCAGTACTTC	CAGRGQGTYEQYF
TRBV28	TRBJ2-7	TRBD2	NA	TGTGCCAGCAGTTTATGGTCTAGCGGGAGGTTCGAGCAGTACTTC	CASSLWSSGRFEQYF
TRBV2	TRBJ2-5	TRBD2	NA	TGTGCCAGCAGTGGTTTAGGCGGGAGTTCTCAAGAGACCCAGTACTTC	CASSGLGGSSQETQYF
TRBV10-3	TRBJ2-3	TRBD2	NA	TGTGCCATCAGCGGACTAGCGGGGGAGAGTAGCACAGATACGCAGTATTTT	CAISGLAGESSTDTQYF
TRBV19	TRBJ1-2	TRBD1	NA	TGTGCCAGTAGGGGACAGAGGGGCTACACCTTC	CASRGQRGYTF
TRBV11-3	TRBJ2-3	TRBD2	NA	TGTGCCAGCAGTAAAGGGACTAGCGGGGCCAATACGCAGTATTTT	CASSKGTSGANTQYF
TRBV30	TRBJ1-3	NA	NA	TGTGCCTGGAGTGTAGGCGGGGCTCTCTCTGGAAACACCATATATTTT	CAWSVGGALSGNTIYF
TRBV7-2	TRBJ1-1	NA	NA	TGTGCCAGCAGCCTACAGGCACTGAACACTGAAGCTTTCTTT	CASSLQALNTEAFF
TRBV7-2	TRBJ2-7	TRBD2	NA	TGTGCCAGCAGCCCGGGACTAGCGGGAGCCTACGAGCAGTACTTC	CASSPGLAGAYEQYF
TRBV7-2	TRBJ2-1	TRBD2	NA	TGTGCCAGCAGCGAAGGGACTAGCGTCCCTGGGTTCTTC	CASSEGTSVPGFF
TRBV2	TRBJ1-2	NA	few	TGTGCCACTACGCCCGAGACATTCTATGGCTACACCTTC	CATTPETFYGYTF
TRBV15	TRBJ2-5	TRBD1	NA	TGTGCCACCAGCAGTGGACAGGGGGGGGTAAAGACCCAGTACTTC	CATSSGQGGVKTQYF
TRBV7-9	TRBJ2-1	TRBD2	NA	TGTGCCAGCTCAGCGGGGGACACAACCTACAATGAGCAGTTCTTC	CASSAGDTTYNEQFF
TRBV7-9	TRBJ1-5	NA	few	TGTGCCAGCAGCTTAGAGACAGGAGGAAATCAGCCCCAGCATTTT	CASSLETGGNQPQHF
TRBV28	TRBJ1-1	NA	few	TGTGCCAGCAGTTTGTTCGAAGGGGAAAGGACTGAAGCTTTCTTT	CASSLFEGERTEAFF
TRBV7-8	TRBJ2-7	TRBD2	NA	TGTGCCAGCAGCTCATTAGCGGGGCGGACCTACGAGCAGTACTTC	CASSSLAGRTYEQYF
TRBV7-2	TRBJ2-7	TRBD2	once	TGTGCCAGCAGCTTAGGGATAGCGGGAGGAACCTACGAGCAGTACTTC	CASSLGIAGGTYEQYF
TRBV19	TRBJ1-5	TRBD1	NA	TGTGCCGGAGGGACAGGCGCTGGGCCCCAGCATTTT	CAGGTGAGPQHF
TRBV4-3	TRBJ2-3	TRBD2	NA	TGCGCCAGCAGCCAAGATGCGGCTAGCGGGAGGCCCCTCGCCCCAGATACGCAGTATTTT	CASSQDAASGRPLAPDTQYF
TRBV7-9	TRBJ1-5	TRBD1	NA	TGTGCCAGCAGCTTAGGCGGCGGAGGGGGCATGTGGAGTCAGCCCCAGCATTTT	CASSLGGGGGMWSQPQHF
TRBV7-2	TRBJ1-5	NA	once	TGTGCCAGCAGCGGCCAGGGGAGAGGGCAGCATCAGCCCCAGCATTTT	CASSGQGRGQHQPQHF
TRBV30	TRBJ2-7	NA	NA	TGTGCCTGGAGTCTCGACAGGAACTACGAGCAGTACTTC	CAWSLDRNYEQYF
TRBV15	TRBJ2-7	NA	NA	TGTGCCACCAGCAGAGATCAGGGGCCCAACGAGCAGTACTTC	CATSRDQGPNEQYF
TRBV6-6	TRBJ1-1	NA	few	TGTGCCAGCAAGTCGGGAGGGGGAGCAGAAGCTTTCTTT	CASKSGGGAEAFF
TRBV7-2	TRBJ2-3	TRBD2	NA	TGTGCCAGCAGCTCACTAGCGGGGGAGGATACGCAGTATTTT	CASSSLAGEDTQYF
TRBV5-1	TRBJ1-3	TRBD1	NA	TGCGCCAGCAGCTGGGGACAGGCACCTTCTTCTGGAAACACCATATATTTT	CASSWGQAPSSGNTIYF
TRBV5-6	TRBJ1-5	TRBD1	NA	TGTGCCAGCAGTCCCGGGACAGGGCGGAGCAATCAGCCCCAGCATTTT	CASSPGTGRSNQPQHF
TRBV4-3	TRBJ2-3	NA	NA	TGCGCCAGCAGCCAAGATAGAGCTAGAGGTACGCAGTATTTT	CASSQDRARGTQYF
TRBV5-1	TRBJ1-4	NA	NA	TGCGCCAGCAGCTTGACGTCAAGGGGCCCAGCTAATGAAAAACTGTTTTTT	CASSLTSRGPANEKLFF
TRBV4-3	TRBJ2-5	TRBD1	NA	TGCGCCAGCAGCCGAAAGGCCCGGGGACAGGGTTCGGAGACCCAGTACTTC	CASSRKARGQGSETQYF
TRBV12-5	TRBJ2-1	TRBD2	NA	TGTGCTAGTCGGAAGCGGGAGATGGATGAGCAGTTCTTC	CASRKREMDEQFF
TRBV7-2	TRBJ2-1	NA	NA	TGTGCCAGCAGATTAGGGGGGGTACTGGATGAGCAGTTCTTC	CASRLGGVLDEQFF
TRBV2	TRBJ1-1	NA	NA	TGTGCCAGCAGTGAGGAGTGGAACACTGAAGCTTTCTTT	CASSEEWNTEAFF
TRBV10-3	TRBJ2-2	TRBD2	NA	TGTGCCATCAGTGAAAATGCAGCGGGAATAACCGGGGAGCTGTTTTTT	CAISENAAGITGELFF
TRBV6-5	TRBJ1-2	NA	NA	TGTGCCAGCAGTTACTCAGCTCAGGGGTTGGGCTACACCTTC	CASSYSAQGLGYTF
TRBV5-1	TRBJ2-7	TRBD2	NA	TGCGCCAGCAGCGCAGGACTAGCGGGAGGAATCTCCTACGAGCAGTACTTC	CASSAGLAGGISYEQYF
TRBV6-5	TRBJ1-2	NA	NA	TGTGCCAGCTGGGCCCCCGGGACTGGAGGGGGCTACACCTTC	CASWAPGTGGGYTF
TRBV18	TRBJ2-7	NA	NA	TGTGCCAGCTCACCACCGTTGGCAGTCTCCTACGAGCAGTACTTC	CASSPPLAVSYEQYF
TRBV14	TRBJ1-3	NA	NA	TGTGCCAGCAGCCAAGGGACACGCTCTGGAAACACCATATATTTT	CASSQGTRSGNTIYF
TRBV19	TRBJ1-4	TRBD1	NA	TGTGCCAGTAGTATAAGGGGGCCTGGGCATGAAAAACTGTTTTTT	CASSIRGPGHEKLFF